This paragraph covers one T cell receptor beta chain sequence. The data derive from a study of blood T cell repertoires in COVID-19. Study-level information: PBMCs, B-cell-depleted T cells, or T cells provided the cDNA or gDNA that made up the material.

Sequenced by immunoSEQ multiplex PCR; TCRdb stores in-frame clones only, minus some. Altogether some 370,000 clones are present, approximately 87% being singletons, with the ten largest covering 8% to 13%. CDR1 and CDR2 (germline): SGHVS, FQNEAQ. Trimming pared 5 bases from V and 4 bases from J, leaving 21 bases between. This CDR3 has 16 residues. Followed over time, Seattle patients had been enrolled while infection was active. Material for sequencing was peripheral blood. This TCR was recovered from a woman aged 25 to 39 with COVID-19, enrolled during active disease. The V gene is TRBV7-8, the J gene TRBJ2-7; possible D gene TRBD2, 6 bases. The CDR3 here is CASSPGDFAGVYEQYF. The CDR3 nucleotides read TGTGCCAGCAGCCCGGGAGATTTTGCAGGAGTTTACGAGCAGTACTTC.